The entry below describes one T cell receptor (beta chain). The antigen remains undetermined. Germline lookup yields CDR1 SNHLY and CDR2 FYNNEI. Trimming shortened V by 1 base and J by 3 bases, and 7 bases separated the two germline ends. The CDR3 runs 14 residues. Treatment: roughly 10-day PBMC culture with coronavirus spike peptide pools or control peptides (ViraFEST assay). The unexposed donor gave CD4+ T cells before the COVID-19 pandemic (2011-2018). The sample is drawn from a study of vaccination and CD4 T cells after COVID-19. Sequencing of DNA taken from cultured CD4+ T cells relied on the Oncomine TCR Beta short-read assay. MiXCR was run by TCRdb on the PCR reads, yielding one entry per CDR3 protein. Found here are 7,000 to 7,500 distinct CDR3 sequences, about a third of them singletons; the top ten hold 15% to 20%.

The J gene is TRBJ2-1, the V gene TRBV2; tentatively, D is TRBD1 (5 bases). The specimen was CD4+ T cells from blood, cultured in vitro. This clonotype was obtained from a human donor in good health. The CDR3: CASSEDRHYNEQFF. CDR3 nucleotide sequence: TGTGCCAGCAGTGAAGACAGGCACTACAATGAGCAGTTCTTC.